This TCR beta chain originates from a study of blood T cell repertoires in COVID-19. Study-level information: Samples taken during acute and convalescent COVID-19 were collected in the United States, Italy and Spain. Sources were T cells, B-cell-depleted T cells, or PBMCs; the material itself was cDNA or gDNA.

In the original workflow: Amplification from reference gene primers served as the basis for estimated nucleated cell counts. Profiling relied on immunoSEQ multiplex PCR, and the TCRdb table lists in-frame clones only, not all of them. The V and J calls and the clone size are those of that table, but D and trimming were determined from the DNA. The top ten hold roughly 13% of the sample, which has more than 95,000 clones, over 75% seen once. The germline CDR1 and CDR2 sequences are LNHNV and YYDKDF (reference sequence). The CDR3 has 15 residues. V lost 1 base to trimming and J lost 4 bases; unmatched junction nucleotides: 2.

This sequence joins TRBV15 and TRBJ1-1; 11 bases line up with TRBD1. The sample was peripheral blood. The receptor was derived from a human donor in a cohort sampled during active or convalescent COVID-19. This CDR3 reads CATSRAGTGGTEAFF. The CDR3 DNA sequence: TGTGCCACCAGCAGAGCCGGGACAGGGGGCACTGAAGCTTTCTTT.